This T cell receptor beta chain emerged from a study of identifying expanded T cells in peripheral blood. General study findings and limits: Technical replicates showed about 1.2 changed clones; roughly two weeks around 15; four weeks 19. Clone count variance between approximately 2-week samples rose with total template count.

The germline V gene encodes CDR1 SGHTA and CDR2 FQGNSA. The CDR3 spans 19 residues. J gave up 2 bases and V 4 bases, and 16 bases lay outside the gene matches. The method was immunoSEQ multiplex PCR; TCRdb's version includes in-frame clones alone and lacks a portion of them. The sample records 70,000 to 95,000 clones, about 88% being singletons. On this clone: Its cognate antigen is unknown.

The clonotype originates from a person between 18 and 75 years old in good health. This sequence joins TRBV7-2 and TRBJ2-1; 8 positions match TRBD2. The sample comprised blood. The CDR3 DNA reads TGTGCCAGCAGCTCCCTCCCCCCCTTAGCGGGAATGGCCTACAATGAGCAGTTCTTC. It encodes CASSSLPPLAGMAYNEQFF.